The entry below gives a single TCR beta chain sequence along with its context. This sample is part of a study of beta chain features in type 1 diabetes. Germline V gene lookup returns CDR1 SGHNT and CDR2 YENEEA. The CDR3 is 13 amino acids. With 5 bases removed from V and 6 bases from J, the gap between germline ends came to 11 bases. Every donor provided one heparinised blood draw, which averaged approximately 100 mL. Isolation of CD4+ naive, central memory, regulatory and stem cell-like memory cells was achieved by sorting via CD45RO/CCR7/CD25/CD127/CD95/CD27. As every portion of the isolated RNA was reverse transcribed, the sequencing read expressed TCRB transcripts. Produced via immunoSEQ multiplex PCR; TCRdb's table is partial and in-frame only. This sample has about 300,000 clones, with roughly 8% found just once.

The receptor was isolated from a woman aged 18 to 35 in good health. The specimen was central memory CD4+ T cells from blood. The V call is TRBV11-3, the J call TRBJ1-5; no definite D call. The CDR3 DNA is TGTGCCAGCAGCACTTCTTCAGGTCAGCCCCAGCATTTT. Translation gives CASSTSSGQPQHF.